One and the same sample provided the 11 T cell receptor beta chains below, sequenced in a study of CD8+ T cells in alopecia areata. Treatment denoted: oral pan-JAK inhibitor, 5-10 mg twice daily. After isolation, RNA underwent reverse transcription to generate cDNA as the sequencing template. Libraries were prepared by immunoSEQ multiplex PCR; TCRdb keeps only in-frame clonotypes and omits some of them. The sample yields about 120,000 clones, 50% to 55% seen once. This sample comprised CD4+ T cells sorted from blood, obtained at week 4, from a patient treated with tofacitinib. These receptors were obtained from a human donor with alopecia areata.

This chain joins TRBV5-4 and TRBJ1-2; D is uncertain. This CDR3 is 13 amino acids long. Trimming took off 1 base at V and 4 bases at J, with 8 bases between the two ends. Germline CDR1 reads SGHNT; CDR2 reads YYREEE (reference sequence). Here the CDR3 DNA reads TGTGCCAGCAGCTTGCCTGGGTTCTATGGCTACACCTTC. The encoded protein is CASSLPGFYGYTF.

The genes are TRBV19 and TRBJ2-1; 10 nucleotides align to TRBD1. V lost 6 bases to trimming and J lost 5 bases; unmatched junction nucleotides: 10. Germline V CDR1 and CDR2: LNHDA, SQIVND (reference sequence). The CDR3 covers 16 residues. The CDR3 spells CASSETTGGIDNEQFF. In nucleotides, the CDR3 is TGTGCCAGTAGCGAAACGACAGGGGGCATCGACAATGAGCAGTTCTTC.

The V call is TRBV29-1, the J call TRBJ1-2, with a possible D match to TRBD1 (6 bases). The CDR3 totals 11 residues. CDR1 and CDR2 from the germline V gene are SQVTM and ANQGSEA. V was clipped by 5 bases and J by 6 bases, with 10 bases between them. CDR3 sequence: CSVNRVDGYTF. The CDR3 DNA reads as TGCAGCGTTAACAGGGTGGATGGCTACACCTTC.

In DNA, the CDR3 is TGCAGCGTTTCCTTTTCGGCGGTCCCCGGGGAGACCCAGTACTTC. It translates to CSVSFSAVPGETQYF. The V call is TRBV29-1, the J call TRBJ2-5, with unresolved D. The CDR3 is made up of 15 amino acids. Germline loops: CDR1 SQVTM, CDR2 ANQGSEA. Between the trimmed V and J ends, which lost 5 bases and 5 bases, there was a span of 21 bases.

The rearrangement joins TRBV29-1 to TRBJ2-1; D is undetermined. This CDR3 is built from 11 residues. Germline CDR1 reads SQVTM; CDR2 reads ANQGSEA. V was shortened by 4 bases and J by 4 bases, with 5 bases between the two germline ends. Here the CDR3 reads CSVVRYNEQFF. Written as DNA, the CDR3 is TGCAGCGTTGTTCGGTACAATGAGCAGTTCTTC.

V and J are TRBV6-5 and TRBJ2-7, with 7 bases fitting TRBD2. CDR1 and CDR2 from the germline V gene are MNHEY and SVGAGI. The junction had 1 base not matched to a gene; V was cut back by 2 bases and J by 0 bases. This CDR3 contains 14 residues. The CDR3 loop reads CASSYGGGSYEQYF. The DNA for the CDR3 is TGTGCCAGCAGTTACGGGGGGGGCTCCTACGAGCAGTACTTC.

This clone turned up a few times. This chain uses TRBV28 with TRBJ2-7, with 8 bases fitting TRBD1. This CDR3 has 14 amino acids. V lost 2 bases and J lost 0; bases outside the gene matches: 0. Germline CDR1 is MDHEN and CDR2 is SYDVKM. The CDR3 reads CASSLTGGSYEQYF. DNA for the CDR3: TGTGCCAGCAGTTTAACAGGGGGCTCCTACGAGCAGTACTTC.

The chain recombines TRBV28 with TRBJ2-1; a possible D gene is TRBD2 (6 bases). The V gene lost 8 bases and the J gene lost 8 bases, with 13 bases spanning the gap. The germline V gene encodes CDR1 MDHEN and CDR2 SYDVKM. This CDR3 contains 12 residues. CDR3 loop: CASGYGRDEQFF. CDR3 bases: TGTGCCAGCGGATACGGGAGAGATGAGCAGTTCTTC.

V usage is TRBV27 and J usage is TRBJ1-5, with D tentatively TRBD1 (5 bases). Germline CDR1 MNHEY, CDR2 SMNVEV (reference sequence). CDR3 size: 13 residues. Trimming cost V 4 bases and J 15 bases, with 19 bases left between them. The CDR3 sequence: CASSSFLGTRRHF. The CDR3 nucleotides are TGTGCCAGCAGTTCCTTCCTCGGGACTCGGAGGCATTTT.

This clone was detected once. The V and J genes are TRBV4-1 and TRBJ2-6; D unclear. The length of the CDR3 is 15 residues. CDR1 and CDR2 (germline): MGHRA, YSYEKL. V shed 4 bases and J shed 0 bases, with 7 bases lying between them. CDR3 nucleotides: TGCGCCAGCAGCCGGGATCTCTCTGGGGCCAACGTCCTGACTTTC. It is translated as CASSRDLSGANVLTF.

A remark on this clone: One end of the junction varies from germline; a read error may be responsible. The rearrangement joins TRBV18 to TRBJ2-6; TRBD1 agrees at 7 bases. The CDR3 is made up of 14 amino acids. The germline V gene has CDR1 KGHSH and CDR2 LQKENI. The CDR3 coding sequence is TGTGCCAGCTCACCACCCGCAGGGGGCAACGTCCTGACTTTC. It translates to CASSPPAGGNVLTF.